Following are 11 T cell receptor beta chains from one sample sequenced in a study of vaccination and CD4 T cells after COVID-19. Treatment: approximately 10-day PBMC culture with coronavirus spike peptide pools or control peptides (ViraFEST assay). Their cognate antigens are unknown. An Oncomine TCR Beta short-read assay was used to sequence the DNA from cultured CD4+ T cells. A single record per CDR3 protein comes from TCRdb applying MiXCR to the PCR reads. The profile shows 20,000 to 25,000 distinct CDR3 sequences, about 59% of them singletons. Sequences were derived from CD4+ T cells from blood, cultured in vitro, sampled before SARS-CoV-2 vaccination. These receptors all come from a human donor who received a COVID-19 vaccine.

The V gene is TRBV6-1, the J gene TRBJ2-5; D possibly uses TRBD1 or TRBD2 (5 bases each). Trimming pared 4 bases from V and 3 bases from J, leaving 9 bases between. Germline V lookup: CDR1 MNHNS, CDR2 SASEGT. The CDR3 sequence is 13 residues long. The CDR3 spells CASSGGTEETQYF. As DNA, the CDR3 is TGTGCCAGCAGTGGGGGGACCGAAGAGACCCAGTACTTC.

The chain links TRBV7-9 to TRBJ1-5; 9 nucleotides align to TRBD1. Per the germline V gene, CDR1 is SEHNR and CDR2 is FQNEAQ (reference sequence). The trim removed 5 bases at V and 0 bases at J, leaving 8 bases unmatched. The CDR3 contains 17 residues. CDR3 amino acids: CASSPMAGQGSNQPQHF. The CDR3 DNA reads as TGTGCCAGCAGCCCCATGGCGGGACAGGGTAGCAATCAGCCCCAGCATTTT.

The rearrangement uses TRBV5-6 and TRBJ2-5; possible D gene TRBD2, 7 bases. Per the germline V gene, CDR1 is SGHDT and CDR2 is YYEEEE. V was cut by 1 base and J by 2 bases, with 15 bases left in between. The CDR3 is 16 residues long. The CDR3 sequence is CASSLNPGGLQETQYF. CDR3 in DNA: TGTGCCAGCAGCTTGAATCCGGGGGGCCTTCAAGAGACCCAGTACTTC.

V gene TRBV7-9 combines with J gene TRBJ2-3, with 14 bases matching TRBD2. The V and J ends lost 6 bases and 1 base, in that order; junction bases with no gene match: 3. Germline V gene lookup returns CDR1 SEHNR and CDR2 FQNEAQ (reference sequence). The CDR3 contains 16 residues. CDR3 DNA: TGTGCCAGCAGTAAGGGACTAGCGGGGGGCACAGATACGCAGTATTTT. Protein: CASSKGLAGGTDTQYF. Supplemented by reference TRBV7-9 and TRBJ2-3, the full variable domain reads DTGVSQNPRHKITKRGQNVTFRCDPISEHNRLYWYRQTLGQGPEFLTYFQNEAQLEKSRLLSDRFSAERPKGSFSTLEIQRTEQGDSAMYLCASSKGLAGGTDTQYFGPGTRLTVL.

This clonotype was seen once. This chain joins TRBV29-1 and TRBJ2-5; D is possibly TRBD1 (5 bases). The CDR3 is made up of 12 amino acids. Trimming cost V 2 bases and J 4 bases, with 8 bases left between them. Looked up from germline, CDR1 is SQVTM and CDR2 is ANQGSEA. CDR3 amino acids: CSVEQGRETQYF. The CDR3 DNA reads as TGCAGCGTTGAACAGGGAAGAGAGACCCAGTACTTC.

Comment on this clonotype: An end of the junction differs from the germline gene, which may be a read error. The V and J genes are TRBV2 and TRBJ2-2; 7 nucleotides match TRBD1. This CDR3 is built from 15 residues. Germline V gives CDR1 SNHLY, CDR2 FYNNEI. In nucleotides, the CDR3 is TGCGCCAGCAGACTAACAGGGGCATGGACCGGGGAGCTGTTTTTT. It yields the protein CASRLTGAWTGELFF.

The chain employs TRBV27 and TRBJ2-7; 8 bases match TRBD2. J gave up 9 bases and V 5 bases, and 9 bases lay outside the gene matches. This CDR3 has 13 residues. Germline CDR1 MNHEY, CDR2 SMNVEV (reference sequence). In DNA, the CDR3 is TGTGCCAGCAGTCCCGGGACTAGAGCCGGGCAGTACTTC. Amino acids: CASSPGTRAGQYF.

CDR3 coding DNA: TGTGCCATCAGAGGGTCTTCCGCTAACTATGGCTACACCTTC. Translated: CAIRGSSANYGYTF. This chain joins TRBV10-3 and TRBJ1-2; no definite D call. V was trimmed by 6 bases and J by 0 bases, leaving 11 bases between them. There are 14 residues in the CDR3. The germline CDR1 and CDR2 sequences are ENHRY and SYGVKD.

The chain has TRBV6-1 and TRBJ1-2; D unresolved. The V gene's germline CDR1 is MNHNS and CDR2 SASEGT. CDR3 length: 14 amino acids. Trimming took 2 bases from V and 1 from J, leaving 8 bases between them. The CDR3: CASSEHPVNYGYTF. CDR3 bases: TGTGCCAGCAGTGAACACCCAGTTAACTATGGCTACACCTTC.

This clonotype was found once. V and J are TRBV6-1 and TRBJ1-1; D call uncertain. The CDR3 totals 12 residues. Trimming removed 5 bases at V and 1 base at J, with 5 bases between. CDR1 is MNHNS and CDR2 is SASEGT in the germline V gene. CDR3 residues: CASSPGNTEAFF. CDR3 coding DNA: TGTGCCAGCAGTCCGGGGAACACTGAAGCTTTCTTT.

V and J are TRBV6-1 and TRBJ2-1; 9 bases fit TRBD2. This CDR3 region has 17 residues. The V and J ends lost 7 bases and 10 bases, in that order; junction bases with no gene match: 20. From germline, CDR1 is MNHNS and CDR2 SASEGT. The CDR3, as DNA: TGTGCCAGCATCCTGACACTCCCGGGACTAGCTTTAAGGGAGCAGTTCTTC. It specifies CASILTLPGLALREQFF.